This TCR beta chain was recorded in a study of control samples from healthy donors and cancer patients. Produced via immunoSEQ multiplex PCR; TCRdb's table is partial and in-frame only. The repertoire holds 100,000 to 150,000 clones, with roughly 90% as singletons. Trimming cost V 3 bases and J 7 bases, with 9 bases left between them. The CDR3 spans 12 residues. Germline V gene lookup returns CDR1 SEHNR and CDR2 FQNEAQ (reference sequence). The V and J genes are TRBV7-9 and TRBJ1-1; D gene uncertain. This clonotype originated in a woman between 45 and 65 years old in good health. Sample: blood. CDR3 nucleotides: TGTGCCAGCAGCTTCGGGAGCAATGAAGCTTTCTTT. This codes for CASSFGSNEAFF.